Each of the 14 T cell receptor beta chains below was sequenced from the same sample in a study of blood T cells in healthy people across ages (dated by TCRdb to between 2014 and 2017). The library was made by 5' RACE. Sequencing was carried out with an Illumina HiSeq 2500. A second PCR of roughly 6 to 11 cycles was run with a J-beta primer mix and a sample-barcoded 5' primer. The public reads were run again by TCRdb, first through fastp at Q25 and then through MiXCR, and only productive beta chains were kept. Duplicate CDR3 protein sequences are folded into a single record with the most common DNA and genes. The sample table shows roughly 930,000 distinct CDR3 sequences, and around 46% are seen once. About an eighth of the sample belongs to the ten largest clones. The sequenced sample consisted of blood. Receptors were obtained from a man aged 25-40 years in good health.

This clonotype was picked up a small number of times. V and J are TRBV29-1 and TRBJ2-1; D uncertain. V lost 1 base and J 4 bases, leaving 14 bases between the germline ends. This CDR3 contains 15 residues. CDR1 is SQVTM, CDR2 ANQGSEA, per germline. Written as DNA, the CDR3 is TGCAGCGTTGAAGTCCAGGCCCCCCCTTACAATGAGCAGTTCTTC. This gives the protein CSVEVQAPPYNEQFF.

This clonotype was seen many times. Germline is not matched at one junction end, which may reflect a read error. The chain carries TRBV5-1 and TRBJ1-1; 9 bases fit TRBD1. Germline values: CDR1 SGHRS, CDR2 YFSETQ. This CDR3 has 13 amino acids. The CDR3, as DNA: TGTGCCAGCAGTTCGGGACAGGGTACTGAAGCTTTCTTT. It specifies CASSSGQGTEAFF. Filled out from reference TRBV5-1 and TRBJ1-1, the complete variable domain reads KAGVTQTPRYLIKTRGQQVTLSCSPISGHRSVSWYQQTPGQGLQFLFEYFSETQRNKGNFPGRFSGRQFSNSRSEMNVSTLELGDSALYLCASSSGQGTEAFFGQGTRLTVV.

The V call is TRBV5-1, the J call TRBJ2-2, with a tentative D call TRBD1 (5 bases). Germline V gene sequence: CDR1 SGHRS, CDR2 YFSETQ. Trimming cost V 3 bases and J 3 bases, with 15 bases left between them. This CDR3 has 16 residues. The CDR3 DNA reads TGCGCCAGCAGCTCCCGCCAGGGATCGGACACCGGGGAGCTGTTTTTT. Encoded protein: CASSSRQGSDTGELFF.

This clonotype turned up a few times. The chain employs TRBV6-1 and TRBJ1-2; 7 bases line up with TRBD1. The ends lost 3 bases at V and 0 bases at J; junction bases unmatched: 7. Germline assignment: CDR1 MNHNS and CDR2 SASEGT. The CDR3 is made up of 16 amino acids. The CDR3 DNA reads TGTGCCAGCAGTGACCGGGACAGCACCACTAACTATGGCTACACCTTC. Protein: CASSDRDSTTNYGYTF.

This chain links TRBV29-1 with TRBJ1-4; 8 bases are shared with TRBD1. CDR1 SQVTM and CDR2 ANQGSEA come from the germline V gene. Trimming cost V 2 bases and J 8 bases; bases outside gene matches: 1. The CDR3 is 12 amino acids. CDR3: CSVERTGEKLFF. In DNA form, the CDR3 reads TGCAGCGTTGAAAGGACAGGGGAAAAACTGTTTTTT.

The rearrangement joins TRBV7-2 to TRBJ1-1; weak D call: TRBD1 (5 bases). V lost 5 bases and J lost 1, with 14 bases in between. This CDR3 is 15 amino acids long. Germline lookup yields CDR1 SGHTA and CDR2 FQGNSA. CDR3 region: CASSRDQLGNTEAFF. CDR3 sequence (DNA): TGTGCCAGCAGCCGGGACCAGTTGGGGAACACTGAAGCTTTCTTT.

The V and J genes are TRBV5-1 and TRBJ2-4; TRBD1 matches at 12 bases. With 5 bases clipped from V and 8 bases from J, the junction kept 5 bases outside the gene matches. The germline V gene encodes CDR1 SGHRS and CDR2 YFSETQ. CDR3 length: 14 amino acids. CDR3 sequence reads: CASRTGTGGHIQYF. CDR3 nucleotides: TGCGCCAGCAGAACCGGGACAGGGGGCCACATTCAGTACTTC.

This clonotype was observed once. This chain connects TRBV29-1 to TRBJ2-2; tentative D call: TRBD2 (6 bases). The CDR3 runs to 15 residues. Germline V CDR1 and CDR2: SQVTM, ANQGSEA. Trimming removed 2 bases from V and 4 bases from J, with 14 bases in between. The CDR3 loop reads CSVESGARGTGELFF. The DNA of the CDR3 is TGCAGCGTTGAATCAGGTGCGCGGGGCACCGGGGAGCTGTTTTTT.

The DNA of the CDR3 is TGTGCCAGCAGCCCCCAAGGGGGATCCCGGAACACTGAAGCTTTCTTT. Encoded protein: CASSPQGGSRNTEAFF. V usage is TRBV7-9 and J usage is TRBJ1-1; tentatively, D is TRBD1 (6 bases). The CDR3 extends over 16 amino acids. V lost 5 bases and J 1 base, leaving 17 bases between the germline ends. CDR1 and CDR2 from the germline V gene are SEHNR and FQNEAQ (reference sequence).

In the case of this clonotype: A read error may be the cause here, since a much bigger clone is one base away. This rearrangement joins TRBV16 to TRBJ2-1; D gene ambiguous. The CDR3 contains 11 residues. The germline V gene encodes CDR1 KGHSY and CDR2 FQNENV. For the CDR3, the DNA is TGTGCCAACAGCGTCGACAATGAGCAGTTCTTC. It codes for CANSVDNEQFF. Together with reference TRBV16 and TRBJ2-1, the CDR3 gives the full variable domain: GEEVAQTPKHLVRGEGQKAKLYCAPIKGHSYVFWYQQVLKNEFKFLISFQNENVFDETGMPKERFSAKCLPNSPCSLEIQATKLEDSAVYFCANSVDNEQFFGPGTRLTVL.

The V gene is TRBV20-1, the J gene TRBJ2-3, with 12 bases aligning to TRBD2. With 0 bases clipped from V and 4 bases from J, the junction kept 11 bases outside the gene matches. The CDR3 covers 18 residues. Looked up from germline, CDR1 is DFQATT and CDR2 is SNEGSKA (reference sequence). CDR3 DNA: TGCAGTGCTAGAGATCCTAGCGGGGGGGCGAATGGGGCAGATACGCAGTATTTT. This translates into CSARDPSGGANGADTQYF.

This rearrangement joins TRBV3-1 to TRBJ2-3; D remains unclear. This CDR3 is 16 amino acids long. Trimming took off 5 bases at V and 0 bases at J, with 15 bases between the two ends. In germline, CDR1 is LGHDT, CDR2 YNNKEL (reference sequence). This chain's CDR3 is CASSNYYETSTDTQYF. The CDR3 DNA is TGTGCCAGCAGCAATTACTACGAAACTAGCACAGATACGCAGTATTTT.

The chain employs TRBV12-3 or TRBV12-4 and TRBJ2-3; D possibly corresponds to TRBD1 (6 bases). Trimming removed 5 bases from V and 0 bases from J, with 12 bases in between. The CDR3 sequence is 15 residues long. The CDR3, as DNA: TGTGCCAGCAGTGGACAGCCTATTAGCACAGATACGCAGTATTTT. Encoded protein: CASSGQPISTDTQYF.

V usage is TRBV10-3 and J usage is TRBJ2-1; D may be TRBD2 (6 bases). Germline CDR1 is ENHRY and CDR2 is SYGVKD. The CDR3 runs 13 residues. V lost 8 bases and J 8 bases, leaving 16 bases between the germline ends. Here the CDR3 DNA reads TGTGCCATCGGAGGGAATTTAAGCGATGAGCAGTTCTTC. Its translation: CAIGGNLSDEQFF.